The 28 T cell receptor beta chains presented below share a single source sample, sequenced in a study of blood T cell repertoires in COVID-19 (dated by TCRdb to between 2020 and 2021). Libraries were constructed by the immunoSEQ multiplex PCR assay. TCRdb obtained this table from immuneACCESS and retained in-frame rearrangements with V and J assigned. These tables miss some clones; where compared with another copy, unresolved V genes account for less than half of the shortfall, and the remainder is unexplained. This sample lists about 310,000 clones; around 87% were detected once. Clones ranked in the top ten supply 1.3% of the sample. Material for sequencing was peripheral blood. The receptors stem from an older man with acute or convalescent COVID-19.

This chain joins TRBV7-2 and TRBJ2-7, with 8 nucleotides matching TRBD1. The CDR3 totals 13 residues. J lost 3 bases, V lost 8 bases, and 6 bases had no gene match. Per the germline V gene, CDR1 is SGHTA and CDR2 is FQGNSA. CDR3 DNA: TGTGCCAGCGGAGACAGGGGAGTCTACGAGCAGTACTTC. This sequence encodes CASGDRGVYEQYF.

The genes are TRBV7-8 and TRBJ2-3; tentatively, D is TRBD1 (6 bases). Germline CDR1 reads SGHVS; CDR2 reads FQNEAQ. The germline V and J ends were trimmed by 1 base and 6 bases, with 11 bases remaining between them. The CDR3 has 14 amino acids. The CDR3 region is CASSLVGGDDTQYF. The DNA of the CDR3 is TGTGCCAGCAGCTTAGTTGGGGGCGACGATACGCAGTATTTT.

The chain's CDR3 is CASRSRLQGLNTEAFF. DNA of the CDR3: TGTGCCAGCAGGTCAAGACTACAGGGTTTAAACACTGAAGCTTTCTTT. This rearrangement joins TRBV28 to TRBJ1-1; tentatively, D is TRBD1 (6 bases). There are 16 residues in the CDR3. Trimming took off 6 bases at V and 2 bases at J, with 19 bases between the two ends. In germline, CDR1 is MDHEN, CDR2 SYDVKM.

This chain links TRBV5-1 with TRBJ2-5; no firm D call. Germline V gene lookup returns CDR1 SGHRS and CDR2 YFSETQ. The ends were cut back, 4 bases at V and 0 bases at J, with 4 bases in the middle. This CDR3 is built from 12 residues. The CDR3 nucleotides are TGCGCCAGCAGCGTCAACCAAGAGACCCAGTACTTC. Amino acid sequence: CASSVNQETQYF.

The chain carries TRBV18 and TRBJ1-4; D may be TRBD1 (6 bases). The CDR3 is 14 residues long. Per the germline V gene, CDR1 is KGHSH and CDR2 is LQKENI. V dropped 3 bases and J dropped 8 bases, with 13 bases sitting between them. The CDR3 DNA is TGTGCCAGCTCACCTCGAGGAACAGGGGAAAAACTGTTTTTT. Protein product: CASSPRGTGEKLFF.

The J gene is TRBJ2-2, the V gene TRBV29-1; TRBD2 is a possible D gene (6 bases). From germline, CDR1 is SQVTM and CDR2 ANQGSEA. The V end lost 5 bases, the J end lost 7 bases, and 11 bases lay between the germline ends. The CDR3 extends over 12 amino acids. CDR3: CSVPVAVGELFF. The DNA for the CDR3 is TGCAGCGTTCCGGTAGCGGTCGGGGAGCTGTTTTTT.

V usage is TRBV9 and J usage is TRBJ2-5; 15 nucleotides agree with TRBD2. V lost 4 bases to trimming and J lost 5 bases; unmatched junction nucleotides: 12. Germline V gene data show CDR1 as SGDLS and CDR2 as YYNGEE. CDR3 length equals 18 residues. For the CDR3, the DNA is TGTGCCAGCAGCCCCAGGACTAGCGGGAGGGCCAGTCACGAGACCCAGTACTTC. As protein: CASSPRTSGRASHETQYF.

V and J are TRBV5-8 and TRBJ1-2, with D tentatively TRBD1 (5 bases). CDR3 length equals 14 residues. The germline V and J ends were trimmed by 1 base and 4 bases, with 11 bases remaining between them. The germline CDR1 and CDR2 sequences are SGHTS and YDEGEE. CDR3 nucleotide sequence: TGTGCCAGCAGCTTGTTTGGGGGGGGCTATGGCTACACCTTC. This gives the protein CASSLFGGGYGYTF.

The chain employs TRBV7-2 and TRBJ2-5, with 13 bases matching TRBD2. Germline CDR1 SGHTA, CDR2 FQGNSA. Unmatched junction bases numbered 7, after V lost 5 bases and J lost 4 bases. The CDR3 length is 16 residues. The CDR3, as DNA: TGTGCCAGCAGCGAACGGACTAGCGGGAGAGTAGAGACCCAGTACTTC. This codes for CASSERTSGRVETQYF.

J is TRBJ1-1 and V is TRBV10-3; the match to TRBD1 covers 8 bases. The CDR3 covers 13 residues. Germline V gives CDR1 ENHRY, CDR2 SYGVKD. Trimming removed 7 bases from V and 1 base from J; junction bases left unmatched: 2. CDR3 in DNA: TGTGCCATCAACCAGGGGGCGAACACTGAAGCTTTCTTT. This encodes CAINQGANTEAFF.

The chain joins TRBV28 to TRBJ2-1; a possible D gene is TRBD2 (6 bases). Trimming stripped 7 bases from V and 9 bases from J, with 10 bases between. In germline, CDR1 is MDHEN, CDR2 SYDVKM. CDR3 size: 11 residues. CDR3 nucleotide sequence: TGTGCCAGCATCCAGGGAGGTGAGCAGTTCTTC. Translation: CASIQGGEQFF.

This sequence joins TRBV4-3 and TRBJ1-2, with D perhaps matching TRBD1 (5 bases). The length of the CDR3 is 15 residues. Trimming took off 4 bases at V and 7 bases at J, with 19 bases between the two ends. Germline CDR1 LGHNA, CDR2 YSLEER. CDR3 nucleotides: TGCGCCAGCAGCCCCCCGGGGGACCCGGTCCTTGGCTACACCTTC. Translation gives CASSPPGDPVLGYTF.

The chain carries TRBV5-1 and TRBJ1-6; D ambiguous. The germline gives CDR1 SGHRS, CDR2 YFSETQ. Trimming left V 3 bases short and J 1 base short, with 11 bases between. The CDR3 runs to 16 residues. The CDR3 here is CASSYGEGSYNSPLHF. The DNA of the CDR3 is TGCGCCAGCAGCTACGGGGAGGGATCCTATAATTCACCCCTCCACTTT.

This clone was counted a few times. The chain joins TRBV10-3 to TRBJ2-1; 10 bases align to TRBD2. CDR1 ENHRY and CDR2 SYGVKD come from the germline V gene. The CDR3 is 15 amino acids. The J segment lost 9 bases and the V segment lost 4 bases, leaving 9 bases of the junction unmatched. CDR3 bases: TGTGCCATCAGTGTTGCTAGCGGGAGTAGGGGTGAGCAGTTCTTC. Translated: CAISVASGSRGEQFF.

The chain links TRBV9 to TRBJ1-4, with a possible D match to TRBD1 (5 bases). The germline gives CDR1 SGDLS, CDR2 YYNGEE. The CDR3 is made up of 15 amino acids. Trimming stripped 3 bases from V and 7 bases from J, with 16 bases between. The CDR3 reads CASSALGTAFEKLFF. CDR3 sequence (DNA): TGTGCCAGCAGCGCCCTCGGGACTGCCTTTGAAAAACTGTTTTTT.

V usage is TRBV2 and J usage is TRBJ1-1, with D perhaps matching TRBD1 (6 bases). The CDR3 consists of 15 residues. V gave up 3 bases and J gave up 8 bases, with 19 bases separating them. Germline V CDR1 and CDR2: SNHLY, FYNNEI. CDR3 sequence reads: CASSDGSGAGVEAFF. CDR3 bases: TGTGCCAGCAGTGATGGGTCAGGGGCCGGGGTGGAAGCTTTCTTT.

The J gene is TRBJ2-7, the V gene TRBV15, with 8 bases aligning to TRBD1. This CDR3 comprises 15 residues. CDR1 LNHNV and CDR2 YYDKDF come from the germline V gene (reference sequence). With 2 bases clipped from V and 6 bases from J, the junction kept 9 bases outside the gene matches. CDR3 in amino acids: CATSRRPGQEGEQYF. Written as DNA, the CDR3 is TGTGCCACCAGCAGAAGACCGGGACAGGAGGGCGAGCAGTACTTC.

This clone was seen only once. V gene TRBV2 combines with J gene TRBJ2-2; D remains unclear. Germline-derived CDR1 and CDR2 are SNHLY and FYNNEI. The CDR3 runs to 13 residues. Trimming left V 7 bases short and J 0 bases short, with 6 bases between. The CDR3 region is CASTNSNTGELFF. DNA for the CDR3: TGTGCCAGCACCAACTCGAACACCGGGGAGCTGTTTTTT.

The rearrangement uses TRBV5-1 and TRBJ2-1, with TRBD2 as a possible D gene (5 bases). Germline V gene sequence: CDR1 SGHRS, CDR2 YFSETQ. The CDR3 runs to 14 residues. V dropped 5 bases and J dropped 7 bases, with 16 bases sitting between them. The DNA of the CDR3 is TGCGCCAGCAGTATTGTGGACTCCTCTAATGAGCAGTTCTTC. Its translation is CASSIVDSSNEQFF.

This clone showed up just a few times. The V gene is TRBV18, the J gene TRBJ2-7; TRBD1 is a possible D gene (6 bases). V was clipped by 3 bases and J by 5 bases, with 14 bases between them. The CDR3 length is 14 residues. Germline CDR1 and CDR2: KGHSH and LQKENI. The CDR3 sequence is CASSPKTGANEQYF. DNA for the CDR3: TGTGCCAGCTCACCCAAGACAGGTGCGAACGAGCAGTACTTC. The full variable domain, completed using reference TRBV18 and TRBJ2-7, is NAGVMQNPRHLVRRRGQEARLRCSPMKGHSHVYWYRQLPEEGLKFMVYLQKENIIDESGMPKERFSAEFPKEGPSILRIQQVVRGDSAAYFCASSPKTGANEQYFGPGTRLTVT.

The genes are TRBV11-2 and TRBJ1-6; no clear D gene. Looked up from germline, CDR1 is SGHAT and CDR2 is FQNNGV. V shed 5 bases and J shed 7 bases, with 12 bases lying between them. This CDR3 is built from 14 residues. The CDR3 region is CASSPPQSNSPLHF. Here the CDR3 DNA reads TGTGCCAGCAGCCCGCCGCAGTCGAATTCACCCCTCCACTTT.

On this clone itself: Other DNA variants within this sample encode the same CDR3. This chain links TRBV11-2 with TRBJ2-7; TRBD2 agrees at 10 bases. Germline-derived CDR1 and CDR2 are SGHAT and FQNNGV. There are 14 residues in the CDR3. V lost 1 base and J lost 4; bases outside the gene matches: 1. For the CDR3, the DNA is TGTGCCAGCAGCTTAGCTAGCGGGGGATACGAGCAGTACTTC. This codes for CASSLASGGYEQYF. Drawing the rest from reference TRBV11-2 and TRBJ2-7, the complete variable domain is EAGVAQSPRYKIIEKRQSVAFWCNPISGHATLYWYQQILGQGPKLLIQFQNNGVVDDSQLPKDRFSAERLKGVDSTLKIQPAKLEDSAVYLCASSLASGGYEQYFGPGTRLTVT.

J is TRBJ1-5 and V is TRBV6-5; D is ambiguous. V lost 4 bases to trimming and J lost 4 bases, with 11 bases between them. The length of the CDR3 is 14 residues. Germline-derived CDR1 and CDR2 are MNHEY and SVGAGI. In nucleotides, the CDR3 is TGTGCCAGCAGTTCCCCACAGAGAAATCAGCCCCAGCATTTT. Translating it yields CASSSPQRNQPQHF.

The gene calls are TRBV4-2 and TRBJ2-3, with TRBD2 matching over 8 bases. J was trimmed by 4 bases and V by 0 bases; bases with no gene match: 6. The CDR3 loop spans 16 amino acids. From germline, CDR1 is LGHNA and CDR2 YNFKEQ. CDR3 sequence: CASSQDWGLVADTQYF. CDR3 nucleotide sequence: TGTGCCAGCAGCCAAGATTGGGGACTAGTCGCAGATACGCAGTATTTT.

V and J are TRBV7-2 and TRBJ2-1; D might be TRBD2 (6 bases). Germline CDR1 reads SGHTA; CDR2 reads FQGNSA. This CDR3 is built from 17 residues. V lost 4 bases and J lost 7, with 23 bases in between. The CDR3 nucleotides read TGTGCCAGCAGCTACCCCCCCGGCCAGCGGGCAGGTAATGAGCAGTTCTTC. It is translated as CASSYPPGQRAGNEQFF.

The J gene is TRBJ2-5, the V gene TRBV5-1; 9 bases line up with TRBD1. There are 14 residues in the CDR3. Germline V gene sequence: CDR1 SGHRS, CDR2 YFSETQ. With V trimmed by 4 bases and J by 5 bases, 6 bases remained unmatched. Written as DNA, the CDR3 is TGCGCCAGCAGCCCACAGGGGGCCATGGAGACCCAGTACTTC. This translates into CASSPQGAMETQYF.

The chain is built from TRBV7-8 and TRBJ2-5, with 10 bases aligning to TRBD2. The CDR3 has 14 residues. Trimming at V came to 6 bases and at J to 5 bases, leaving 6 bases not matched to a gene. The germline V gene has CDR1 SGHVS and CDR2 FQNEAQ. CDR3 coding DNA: TGTGCCAGCAGACTGTCTAGCGGGGGCGAGACCCAGTACTTC. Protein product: CASRLSSGGETQYF.

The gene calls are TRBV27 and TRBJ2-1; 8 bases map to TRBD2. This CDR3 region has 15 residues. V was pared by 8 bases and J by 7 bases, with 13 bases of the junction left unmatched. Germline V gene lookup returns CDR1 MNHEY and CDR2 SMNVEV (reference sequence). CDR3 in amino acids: CASRKSGSSVNEQFF. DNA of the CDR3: TGTGCCAGCCGCAAGAGCGGGAGCTCGGTAAATGAGCAGTTCTTC.